These 24 T cell receptor beta chains share one sample of origin, sequenced in a study of T cell changes during pregnancy in multiple sclerosis. TCRdb's table, derived via immunoSEQ multiplex PCR, lists solely in-frame clones and lacks some. This sample has tens of thousands of clones, with around 92% found just once. Here the sequenced sample was CD4+ T cells from peripheral blood mononuclear cells, taken after pregnancy. The receptors were sampled from a female donor with multiple sclerosis, enrolled in a pregnancy study.

DNA for the CDR3: TGTGCCATCAGTGGAGATACAGGGGGCTACGAGCAGTACTTC. Protein: CAISGDTGGYEQYF. This chain links TRBV10-3 with TRBJ2-7, with 8 positions matching TRBD1. With 4 bases clipped from V and 3 bases from J, the junction kept 5 bases outside the gene matches. This CDR3 region has 14 residues. The germline V gene encodes CDR1 ENHRY and CDR2 SYGVKD.

The chain couples TRBV5-5 to TRBJ1-5; maybe TRBD1 (6 bases). Germline CDR1 reads SGHKS; CDR2 reads YYEKEE (reference sequence). Trimming took 0 bases from V and 7 from J, leaving 26 bases between them. The CDR3 sequence is 19 residues long. The chain's CDR3 is CASSLGWLRTGRGVQPQHF. CDR3 coding DNA: TGTGCCAGCAGCTTGGGATGGTTAAGAACAGGGAGGGGGGTCCAGCCCCAGCATTTT.

The chain carries TRBV5-4 and TRBJ2-3, with TRBD1 as a possible D gene (5 bases). With 4 bases removed from V and 6 bases from J, the gap between germline ends came to 21 bases. CDR3 size: 16 residues. Germline V lookup: CDR1 SGHNT, CDR2 YYREEE (reference sequence). CDR3 region: CASSNRQSRPADTQYF. The CDR3 DNA sequence: TGTGCCAGCAGCAACAGACAGTCTAGGCCGGCGGATACGCAGTATTTT.

With respect to this clone: Other DNA sequences from this sample encode an identical CDR3 as well. The genes are TRBV19 and TRBJ1-4; D is ambiguous. V lost 2 bases to trimming and J lost 0 bases, with 4 bases between them. Germline CDR1 reads LNHDA; CDR2 reads SQIVND (reference sequence). The CDR3 length is 14 residues. Written as DNA, the CDR3 is TGTGCCAGTAGTATATCTGCAACTAATGAAAAACTGTTTTTT. Translation: CASSISATNEKLFF.

This chain links TRBV10-3 with TRBJ1-2, with 7 bases lining up with TRBD1. Germline assignment: CDR1 ENHRY and CDR2 SYGVKD. Losses at the gene ends were 8 bases for V and 8 bases for J; bases not matched to a gene: 11. The CDR3 spans 13 residues. The CDR3 loop reads CAIALTGLEGYTF. The CDR3 DNA follows: TGTGCCATCGCCTTGACAGGGTTGGAAGGCTACACCTTC.

The chain combines TRBV12-5 with TRBJ1-2; tentative D call: TRBD1 (6 bases). V dropped 1 base and J dropped 6 bases, with 12 bases sitting between them. Per germline, CDR1 LGHNT and CDR2 FRNRAP. The CDR3 is made up of 14 amino acids. The CDR3 protein is CASGLGGRGNGYTF. CDR3 bases: TGTGCTAGTGGTTTGGGGGGGCGCGGTAATGGCTACACCTTC.

The chain has TRBV7-2 and TRBJ2-5, with 15 positions matching TRBD2. The J segment lost 6 bases and the V segment lost 6 bases, leaving 11 bases of the junction unmatched. Germline lookup yields CDR1 SGHTA and CDR2 FQGNSA. The CDR3 consists of 17 residues. CDR3 loop: CASSSSGTSGGMKTQYF. Written as DNA, the CDR3 is TGTGCCAGCAGTTCCTCCGGGACTAGCGGGGGGATGAAGACCCAGTACTTC.

The chain is built from TRBV19 and TRBJ1-2; D is ambiguous. V was trimmed by 5 bases and J by 0 bases, leaving 10 bases between them. The CDR3 loop spans 14 amino acids. In germline, CDR1 is LNHDA, CDR2 SQIVND (reference sequence). DNA for the CDR3: TGTGCCAGTAGTTTACGCACTTCTAACTATGGCTACACCTTC. Protein: CASSLRTSNYGYTF. Supplemented by reference TRBV19 and TRBJ1-2, the full variable domain reads DGGITQSPKYLFRKEGQNVTLSCEQNLNHDAMYWYRQDPGQGLRLIYYSQIVNDFQKGDIAEGYSVSREKKESFPLTVTSAQKNPTAFYLCASSLRTSNYGYTFGSGTRLTVV.

The J gene is TRBJ2-5, the V gene TRBV4-2; a weak D match, TRBD1 (5 bases). CDR1 and CDR2 (germline): LGHNA, YNFKEQ. This CDR3 is 14 amino acids long. V was trimmed by 1 base and J by 6 bases, leaving 12 bases between them. The CDR3 DNA reads as TGTGCCAGCAGCCAAGCAGGGCTAGATAAGACCCAGTACTTC. Translation: CASSQAGLDKTQYF.

The chain uses TRBV13 and TRBJ2-7; 7 nucleotides align to TRBD1. With V trimmed by 5 bases and J by 0 bases, 7 bases remained unmatched. The CDR3 contains 15 residues. Per germline, CDR1 PRHDT and CDR2 FYEKMQ (reference sequence). In nucleotides, the CDR3 is TGTGCCAGCAGCCGGAAACAGGGGCCCTCCTACGAGCAGTACTTC. It encodes CASSRKQGPSYEQYF.

The chain combines TRBV6-5 with TRBJ1-2, with TRBD1 as a possible D gene (5 bases). Germline CDR1 and CDR2: MNHEY and SVGAGI. The CDR3 has 14 amino acids. V gave up 6 bases and J gave up 4 bases, with 15 bases separating them. The CDR3 bases are TGTGCCAGCAGCAGGACATCCACCTCCTATGGCTACACCTTC. Encoded protein: CASSRTSTSYGYTF.

V is TRBV20-1 and J is TRBJ1-1; no definite D call. The CDR3 contains 9 residues. Trimming removed 6 bases from V and 8 bases from J, with 7 bases in between. Germline V CDR1 and CDR2: DFQATT, SNEGSKA (reference sequence). CDR3 sequence (DNA): TGCAGTGCGGAACAGGAAGCTTTCTTT. It translates to CSAEQEAFF.

The rearrangement links TRBV5-1 to TRBJ1-6; possible D gene TRBD1, 5 bases. Trimming cost V 1 base and J 7 bases, with 15 bases left between them. The CDR3 is 16 amino acids. Germline loops: CDR1 SGHRS, CDR2 YFSETQ. In DNA, the CDR3 is TGCGCCAGCAGCTTGAAGTACAGACAGAAGAATTCACCCCTCCACTTT. Translation gives CASSLKYRQKNSPLHF.

This chain joins TRBV7-8 and TRBJ2-5; 8 bases map to TRBD1. Germline V gene lookup returns CDR1 SGHVS and CDR2 FQNEAQ. The J segment lost 7 bases and the V segment lost 5 bases, leaving 12 bases of the junction unmatched. The CDR3 extends over 15 amino acids. CDR3 loop: CASSPHGTGHGTQYF. Written as DNA, the CDR3 is TGTGCCAGCAGCCCACACGGGACAGGCCATGGGACCCAGTACTTC.

The chain joins TRBV6-5 to TRBJ2-1; D is uncertain. Between the trimmed V and J ends, which lost 6 bases and 6 bases, there was a span of 15 bases. The V gene's germline CDR1 is MNHEY and CDR2 SVGAGI. This CDR3 contains 14 residues. The CDR3 loop is CASSLKTTGNEQFF. DNA of the CDR3: TGTGCCAGCAGCCTAAAAACGACTGGCAATGAGCAGTTCTTC.

The V gene is TRBV5-5, the J gene TRBJ2-5, with D possibly TRBD2 on 6 matching bases. CDR3 length: 13 residues. Trimming pared 6 bases from V and 5 bases from J, leaving 14 bases between. Germline-derived CDR1 and CDR2 are SGHKS and YYEKEE (reference sequence). CDR3: CASTGGVGETQYF. CDR3 in DNA: TGTGCCAGCACCGGGGGTGTGGGGGAGACCCAGTACTTC.

The chain is built from TRBV5-5 and TRBJ2-5, with D tentatively TRBD2 (5 bases). Germline values: CDR1 SGHKS, CDR2 YYEKEE (reference sequence). CDR3 length equals 13 residues. Trimming removed 5 bases from V and 3 bases from J, with 11 bases in between. As DNA, the CDR3 is TGTGCCAGCAGATCCGGGATTGAAGAGACCCAGTACTTC. It is translated as CASRSGIEETQYF.

This chain links TRBV20-1 with TRBJ2-5; a weak D match, TRBD2 (6 bases). This CDR3 is 10 amino acids long. The V gene's germline CDR1 is DFQATT and CDR2 SNEGSKA (reference sequence). V gave up 6 bases and J gave up 4 bases, with 6 bases separating them. The CDR3 bases are TGCAGTGCGGGGGGAGAGACCCAGTACTTC. It yields the protein CSAGGETQYF.

This clone was detected once. The chain links TRBV18 to TRBJ1-5, with 7 bases lining up with TRBD1. V lost 4 bases to trimming and J lost 0 bases; unmatched junction nucleotides: 6. CDR1 is KGHSH, CDR2 LQKENI, per germline. The CDR3 consists of 16 residues. The CDR3 DNA reads as TGTGCCAGCTCACAGGGGGCAGGGAATAGCAATCAGCCCCAGCATTTT. Its translation is CASSQGAGNSNQPQHF.

The rearrangement uses TRBV7-9 and TRBJ2-3; 12 nucleotides align to TRBD2. With V trimmed by 3 bases and J by 4 bases, 5 bases remained unmatched. There are 16 residues in the CDR3. Germline V lookup: CDR1 SEHNR, CDR2 FQNEAQ (reference sequence). The CDR3 spells CASSFRTSGGPDTQYF. CDR3 in DNA: TGTGCCAGCAGCTTCAGAACTAGCGGGGGGCCAGATACGCAGTATTTT.

A single count supports this clone. V is TRBV7-9 and J is TRBJ2-5, with 7 positions matching TRBD1. The CDR3 covers 13 residues. The V segment lost 2 bases and the J segment 5 bases; nucleotides outside the gene matches: 2. Germline-derived CDR1 and CDR2 are SEHNR and FQNEAQ (reference sequence). The CDR3 spells CASSLTGDETQYF. CDR3 coding DNA: TGTGCCAGCAGCTTAACAGGGGACGAGACCCAGTACTTC.

Turning to this clone: This specimen includes other DNA sequences encoding the same CDR3. This chain connects TRBV29-1 to TRBJ1-2, with 8 positions matching TRBD1. Per germline, CDR1 SQVTM and CDR2 ANQGSEA. V shed 8 bases and J 7 bases; nucleotides not matched to a gene: 12. The CDR3 runs to 13 residues. CDR3 coding DNA: TGCAGCACAACCAGGGGGCTAGGCGGTGGCTACACCTTC. Amino acids: CSTTRGLGGGYTF.

V usage is TRBV5-6 and J usage is TRBJ1-1; 7 bases agree with TRBD1. The V gene's germline CDR1 is SGHDT and CDR2 YYEEEE. The J segment lost 5 bases and the V segment lost 0 bases, leaving 7 bases of the junction unmatched. The CDR3 sequence is 15 residues long. CDR3 in amino acids: CASSLERGLGTEAFF. CDR3 coding DNA: TGTGCCAGCAGCTTGGAGAGGGGGCTAGGGACTGAAGCTTTCTTT.

The V gene is TRBV27, the J gene TRBJ2-7; TRBD1 might be the D (6 bases). CDR3 length equals 14 residues. Per germline, CDR1 MNHEY and CDR2 SMNVEV (reference sequence). V was pared by 6 bases and J by 0 bases, with 12 bases between. The CDR3 region is CASSRDRSSYEQYF. DNA of the CDR3: TGTGCCAGCAGCAGAGACAGGAGCTCCTACGAGCAGTACTTC.